The T cell receptor (beta chain) under discussion was sequenced for a study of Graves' ophthalmopathy and Graves' hyperthyroidism. Study in general: In this cohort's terms, stable hyperthyroidism meant no ophthalmopathy by 18 months of follow-up. Whole-study findings and limits: In blood appeared most of the expanded thyroid clonotypes whose frequency exceeded 0.001.

RNA transcripts were the source from which TCR beta CDR3 regions were amplified. Second-round multiplex PCR came after a first-round RT-PCR that employed HTBI primers. TCRdb re-called the multiplex PCR reads through MiXCR, storing one row per CDR3 protein. The table includes 500,000 to 600,000 distinct CDR3 sequences, 35% to 45% detected once. This clonotype has ten or more counts. Its matching antigen is unknown. Hyperthyroidism patients were newly diagnosed, ill under 2 months, and aged 18 to 65 years. Germline CDR1 is SGHKS and CDR2 is YYEKEE (reference sequence). Trimming stripped 0 bases from V and 3 bases from J, with 10 bases between. The CDR3 sequence is 14 residues long.

Input material: peripheral blood or thyroid tissue (not recorded which). The chain combines TRBV5-5 with TRBJ2-7; possible D gene TRBD2, 5 bases. This clonotype originated in an adult man with Graves' hyperthyroidism. The CDR3 loop is CASSLVAEVYEQYF. CDR3 nucleotides: TGTGCCAGCAGCTTGGTTGCGGAGGTCTACGAGCAGTACTTC.